This T cell receptor beta chain was found in a study of identical twins. This clonotype was observed a single time. Germline V gene lookup returns CDR1 MNHEY and CDR2 SMNVEV (reference sequence). CDR3 size: 13 residues. Trimming took 8 bases from V and 2 from J, leaving 13 bases between them. TCRdb redid the calling of the 5' RACE reads with MiXCR, one entry per CDR3 protein. The sample contains approximately 700,000 distinct CDR3 sequences, about 18% of which appear only once. The data were also submitted as part of a second study, on T cells expressing NK-cell markers. That report adds: For a few donors, these clonotypes were likewise the leading ones in the CD3+CD56-NKG2C+ fraction.

The TCR sequence derives from a young woman in good health. The gene calls are TRBV27 and TRBJ2-7, with a weak D call TRBD2 (5 bases). The sample was PBMCs. The CDR3 nucleotides read TGTGCCAGCTCTCACGGGGTAACCTACGAGCAGTACTTC. Translating it yields CASSHGVTYEQYF.